The T cell receptor (beta chain) under discussion was sequenced for a study of blood T cell repertoires in COVID-19. Across the whole study: COVID-19 samples, acute and convalescent, were from the United States, Italy and Spain.

Authors' analysis steps: Counts of nucleated cells, estimated from reference gene primer amplification, were obtained. Clones were read by immunoSEQ multiplex PCR, and TCRdb kept only the in-frame ones, dropping some. V and J calls plus clone size are reproduced from that table; the DNA served to infer D and trimming. In the table there are approximately 430,000 clones, 86% of which are singletons. CDR1 and CDR2 (germline): GTSNPN, SVGIG (reference sequence). The CDR3 totals 12 residues. V gave up 5 bases and J gave up 2 bases; unmatched junction bases: 2. This chain uses TRBV30 with TRBJ2-7, with 8 bases identical to TRBD1. Sequences were obtained from peripheral blood. This receptor was obtained from a woman aged 30 to 39 with active or convalescent COVID-19. CDR3 sequence: CAWGQGTYEQYF. CDR3 in DNA: TGTGCCTGGGGACAGGGTACCTACGAGCAGTACTTC.